Described below is a single T cell receptor (beta chain) sequence and its context. Its target is unknown. This record comes from a study of T cell responses to AZD1222 COVID-19 vaccine. Findings and caveats of the study: With two AZD1222 doses given, Spike-specific TCR breadth and depth both rose. Clonal diversity may have been underestimated in mostly white British donors.

V lost 6 bases, J lost 1 base, and 10 bases lay in between. Germline V lookup: CDR1 PRHDT, CDR2 FYEKMQ (reference sequence). The CDR3 is 13 amino acids. The method was immunoSEQ multiplex PCR; TCRdb's version includes in-frame clones alone and lacks a portion of them. Of about 74,000 clones in the sample, around 90% are singletons; the top ten hold more than 7.5%. Sequencing used peripheral blood, obtained 28 days after the second AZD1222 dose. The genes are TRBV13 and TRBJ2-7; D may be TRBD2 (6 bases). The receptor comes from an adult who received the AZD1222 COVID-19 vaccine. The DNA of the CDR3 is TGTGCCAGCAGGTATGGGAGGTCCTACGAGCAGTACTTC. Protein sequence: CASRYGRSYEQYF.